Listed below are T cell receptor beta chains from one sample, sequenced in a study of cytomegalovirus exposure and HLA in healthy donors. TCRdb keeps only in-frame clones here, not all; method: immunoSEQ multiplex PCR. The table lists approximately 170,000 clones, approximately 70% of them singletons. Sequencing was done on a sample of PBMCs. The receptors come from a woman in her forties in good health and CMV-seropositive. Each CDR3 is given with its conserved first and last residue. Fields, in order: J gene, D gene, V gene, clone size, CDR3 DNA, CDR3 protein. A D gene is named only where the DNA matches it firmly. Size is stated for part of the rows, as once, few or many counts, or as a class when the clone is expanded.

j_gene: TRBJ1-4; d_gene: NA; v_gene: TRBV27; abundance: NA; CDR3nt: TGTGCCAGCAGTACTTCAGGGGAGGGGAATGAAAAACTGTTTTTT; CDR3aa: CASSTSGEGNEKLFF
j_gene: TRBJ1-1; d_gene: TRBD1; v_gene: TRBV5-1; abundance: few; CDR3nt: TGCGCCAGCAGCCCCACAGGGGACACTGAAGCTTTCTTT; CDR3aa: CASSPTGDTEAFF
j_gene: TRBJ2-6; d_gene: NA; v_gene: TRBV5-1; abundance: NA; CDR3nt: TGCGCCAGCAGCTTGTCGGGCTCTGGGGCCAACGTCCTGACTTTC; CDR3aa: CASSLSGSGANVLTF
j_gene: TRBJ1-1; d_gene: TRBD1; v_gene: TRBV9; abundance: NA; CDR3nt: TGTGCCAGCAGCAGGGACAGGGGGCGCACTGAAGCTTTCTTT; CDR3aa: CASSRDRGRTEAFF
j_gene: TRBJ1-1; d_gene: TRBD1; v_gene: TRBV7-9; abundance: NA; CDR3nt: TGTGCCAGCAGCTCACAGGGGACCGCTGAAGCTTTCTTT; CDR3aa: CASSSQGTAEAFF
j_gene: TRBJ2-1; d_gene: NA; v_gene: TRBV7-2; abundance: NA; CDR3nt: TGTGCCAGCAGCTCAAGACAGGTGACCTACAATGAGCAGTTCTTC; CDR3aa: CASSSRQVTYNEQFF
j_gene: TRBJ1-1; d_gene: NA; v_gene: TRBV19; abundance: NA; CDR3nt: TGTGCCAGTAGTAACCAGGGTATGAACACTGAAGCTTTCTTT; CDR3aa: CASSNQGMNTEAFF
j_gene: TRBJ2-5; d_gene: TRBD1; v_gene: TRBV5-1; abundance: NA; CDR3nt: TGCGCCAGCAGCTTAGGACAGGCCCAAGAGACCCAGTACTTC; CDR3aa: CASSLGQAQETQYF
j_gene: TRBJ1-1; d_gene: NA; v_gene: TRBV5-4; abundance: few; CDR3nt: TGTGCCAGCAGCTTGGACGAGCGGGACACTGAAGCTTTCTTT; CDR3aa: CASSLDERDTEAFF
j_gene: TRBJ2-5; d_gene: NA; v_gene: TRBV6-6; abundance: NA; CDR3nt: TGTGCCAGCAGTTACTTACTGACTACCGAGGAGACCCAGTACTTC; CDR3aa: CASSYLLTTEETQYF
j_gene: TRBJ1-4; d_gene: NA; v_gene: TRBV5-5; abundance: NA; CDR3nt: TGTGCCAGCAGCTTGGATTTAGAGGTTTGGGAAAAACTGTTTTTT; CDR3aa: CASSLDLEVWEKLFF
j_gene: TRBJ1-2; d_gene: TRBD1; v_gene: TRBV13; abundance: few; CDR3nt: TGTGCCAGCAGCTTAGGAAGGACAGGGGGCTATGGCTACACCTTC; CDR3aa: CASSLGRTGGYGYTF
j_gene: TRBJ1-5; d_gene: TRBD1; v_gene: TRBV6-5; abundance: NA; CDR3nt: TGTGCCAGCACCGGACAGGGGGCTCGTCAGCCCCAGCATTTT; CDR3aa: CASTGQGARQPQHF
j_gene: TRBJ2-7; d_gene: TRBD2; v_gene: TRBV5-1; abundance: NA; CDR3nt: TGCGCCAGCAGTCTAGCGGGGGACTCCTACGAGCAGTACTTC; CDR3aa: CASSLAGDSYEQYF
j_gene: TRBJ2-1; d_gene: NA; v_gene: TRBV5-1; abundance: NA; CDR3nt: TGCGCCAGCAGCTTGGAATCGAGCTCCTACAATGAGCAGTTCTTC; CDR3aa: CASSLESSSYNEQFF
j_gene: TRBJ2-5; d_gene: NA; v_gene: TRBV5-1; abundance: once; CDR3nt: TGCGCCAGCAGCCCGGAAGGGGGAGAGACCCAGTACTTC; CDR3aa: CASSPEGGETQYF
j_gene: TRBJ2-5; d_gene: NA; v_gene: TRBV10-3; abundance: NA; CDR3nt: TGTGCCGGGAGTGGGGACTTGCAAGAGACCCAGTACTTC; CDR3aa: CAGSGDLQETQYF